The present TCR beta chain was sequenced within a study of early T cells in non-severe SARS-CoV-2 infection. J was trimmed by 8 bases and V by 6 bases; bases with no gene match: 9. The CDR3 spans 15 residues. CDR1 and CDR2 from the germline V gene are SQVTM and ANQGSEA. This clonotype was observed a handful of times. One entry per CDR3 protein results from TCRdb running MiXCR on the 5' RACE reads. The sample lists tens of thousands of distinct CDR3 sequences, about 14% occurring once. The sequencing used whole blood, collected at baseline. V usage is TRBV29-1 and J usage is TRBJ2-1, with 14 bases that match TRBD2. The TCR comes from an adult who was a healthcare worker with PCR-confirmed SARS-CoV-2 infection or an uninfected control (not recorded which). The chain's CDR3 is CSVGTSGSYEDEQFF. CDR3 bases: TGCAGCGTAGGGACTAGCGGGAGTTACGAGGATGAGCAGTTCTTC.